The T cell receptor (beta chain) described here comes from a study of patients and donors after allogeneic stem cell transplantation. From germline, CDR1 is SGDLS and CDR2 YYNGEE. CDR3 length: 14 amino acids. TCRdb analysed the RT-PCR reads with MiXCR anew, one entry per CDR3 protein. Of approximately 60,000 distinct CDR3 sequences in the sample, less than 15% were seen once. Comment on this clonotype: A read error may produce the germline difference seen at one junction end.

The sequenced material came from blood, either unsorted or a sorted T cell fraction (not recorded which). The chain combines TRBV9 with TRBJ2-7, with 8 bases matching TRBD2. The receptor was isolated from a human donor who was either an allogeneic HSCT recipient or a stem cell or donor lymphocyte infusion donor (not recorded which). It is not recorded whose cells these are; they may come from a transplant donor. The CDR3 nucleotides read TGTGCCAGCAGCGCCACCGGGACTAGTTACGTGCAGTACTTC. Protein sequence: CASSATGTSYVQYF.